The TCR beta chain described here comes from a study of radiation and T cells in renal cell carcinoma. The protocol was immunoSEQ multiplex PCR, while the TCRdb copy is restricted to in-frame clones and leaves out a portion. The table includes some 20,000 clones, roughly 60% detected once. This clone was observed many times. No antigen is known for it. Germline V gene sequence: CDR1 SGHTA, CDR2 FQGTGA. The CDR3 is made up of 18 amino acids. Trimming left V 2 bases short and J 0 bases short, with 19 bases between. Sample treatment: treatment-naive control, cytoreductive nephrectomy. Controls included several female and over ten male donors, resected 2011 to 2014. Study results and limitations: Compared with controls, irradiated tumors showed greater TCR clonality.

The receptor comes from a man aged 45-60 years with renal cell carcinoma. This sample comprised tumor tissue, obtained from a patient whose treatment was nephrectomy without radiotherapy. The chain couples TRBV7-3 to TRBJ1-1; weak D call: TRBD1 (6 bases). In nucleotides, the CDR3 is TGTGCCAGCAGCTTATATAGGGGGATGGGGTTAATGAACACTGAAGCTTTCTTT. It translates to CASSLYRGMGLMNTEAFF.